These T cell receptor beta chains were read from a single sample in a study of blood T cell repertoires in COVID-19. Generated by immunoSEQ multiplex PCR, the TCRdb table keeps only in-frame clones and is missing some. The sample contains under 250,000 clones, approximately 82% of which appear only once. The sequenced sample consisted of peripheral blood. These receptor sequences come from a young woman with acute or convalescent COVID-19. Each CDR3 is given with its conserved first and last residue. D genes are given only for firm matches. Size is stated for part of the rows, as once, few or many counts, or as a class when the clone is expanded.

V	size	J	D	CDR3	DNA
TRBV7-2	.	TRBJ1-5	.	CASSVHSNQPQHF	TGTGCCAGCAGCGTACATAGCAATCAGCCCCAGCATTTT
TRBV6-5	.	TRBJ1-1	TRBD1	CASSLKQGGNTEAFF	TGTGCCAGCAGCCTTAAGCAGGGGGGGAACACTGAAGCTTTCTTT
TRBV9	few	TRBJ2-1	TRBD2	CASSVWAGGSNEQFF	TGTGCCAGCAGCGTATGGGCGGGAGGGAGCAATGAGCAGTTCTTC
TRBV4-2	few	TRBJ2-1	TRBD2	CASSPGLAGTEQFF	TGTGCCAGCAGCCCTGGACTAGCGGGAACTGAGCAGTTCTTC
TRBV10-3	.	TRBJ2-7	TRBD1	CAISGTGDHEQYF	TGTGCCATTTCCGGGACAGGGGATCACGAGCAGTACTTC
TRBV4-2	.	TRBJ2-7	.	CASSQGATFSYEQYF	TGTGCCAGCAGCCAAGGGGCGACCTTCTCCTACGAGCAGTACTTC
TRBV15	.	TRBJ1-5	.	CATSEVVGGSNQPQHF	TGTGCCACCAGCGAAGTAGTGGGGGGAAGCAATCAGCCCCAGCATTTT
TRBV11-2	.	TRBJ1-5	TRBD1	CASSRDRAGQPQHF	TGTGCCAGCAGCCGAGACAGGGCTGGACAGCCCCAGCATTTT
TRBV27	.	TRBJ1-2	.	CASSSGGDLRFYGYTF	TGTGCCAGCAGTTCCGGCGGGGACCTACGTTTCTATGGCTACACCTTC
TRBV5-1	.	TRBJ2-5	.	CASSLMGLKGTQYF	TGCGCCAGCAGCTTGATGGGACTCAAAGGGACCCAGTACTTC
TRBV12-3/TRBV12-4	.	TRBJ1-2	TRBD1	CASSPRGQGGYTF	TGTGCCAGCAGTCCTAGAGGACAGGGTGGCTACACCTTC
TRBV11-2	.	TRBJ2-5	TRBD2	CASSPRKAGVETQYF	TGTGCCAGCAGCCCCCGGAAAGCGGGAGTGGAGACCCAGTACTTC
TRBV6-5	.	TRBJ2-2	.	CASSYSAAGGGELFF	TGTGCCAGCAGTTACTCTGCTGCGGGCGGCGGGGAGCTGTTTTTT
TRBV9	.	TRBJ1-5	.	CASGLGQGNQPQHF	TGTGCCAGCGGGTTGGGGCAGGGGAATCAGCCCCAGCATTTT
TRBV30	.	TRBJ1-2	TRBD1	CAWNIGQGYGYTF	TGTGCCTGGAATATCGGACAGGGCTATGGCTACACCTTC
TRBV6-5	.	TRBJ2-1	TRBD2	CASSYSAGRGNEQFF	TGTGCCAGCAGTTACTCGGCAGGGAGGGGCAATGAGCAGTTCTTC
TRBV7-9	.	TRBJ1-4	.	CASSLVAGGRLTNEKLFF	TGTGCCAGCAGCTTAGTTGCAGGAGGACGGCTAACTAATGAAAAACTGTTTTTT
TRBV5-6	.	TRBJ1-3	.	CASSLFAGVVSGNTIYF	TGTGCCAGCAGCTTGTTTGCAGGGGTAGTGAGTGGAAACACCATATATTTT
TRBV6-4	.	TRBJ2-6	.	CASSAGPGRAGANVLTF	TGTGCCAGCAGTGCGGGCCCCGGGCGGGCTGGGGCCAACGTCCTGACTTTC
TRBV10-2	.	TRBJ1-2	TRBD1	CASTGTGDYGYTF	TGCGCCAGCACCGGGACAGGGGACTATGGCTACACCTTC
TRBV4-2	.	TRBJ2-3	.	CASSQDRADASDTQYF	TGTGCCAGCAGCCAAGATCGAGCGGACGCATCGGATACGCAGTATTTT
TRBV6-1	once	TRBJ2-3	TRBD2	CASSEGEGADTQYF	TGTGCCAGCAGTGAAGGGGAGGGCGCCGATACGCAGTATTTT
TRBV7-2	.	TRBJ1-1	.	CASSSGGYGTEAFF	TGTGCCAGCAGTTCGGGGGGGTATGGCACTGAAGCTTTCTTT
TRBV3-1/TRBV3-2	.	TRBJ2-7	TRBD2	CASSHGLADSYEQYF	TGTGCCAGCAGCCATGGGCTAGCGGACTCCTACGAGCAGTACTTC
TRBV30	.	TRBJ1-2	.	CAWSLPGRRGYTF	TGTGCCTGGAGTTTACCAGGGCGACGGGGCTACACCTTC
TRBV28	.	TRBJ1-3	.	CASSLMPVSGNTIYF	TGTGCCAGCAGTTTGATGCCGGTCTCTGGAAACACCATATATTTT
TRBV7-2	once	TRBJ2-5	.	CASSPQGKGETQYF	TGTGCCAGCAGCCCTCAGGGGAAGGGTGAGACCCAGTACTTC
TRBV24-1	.	TRBJ1-5	.	CATSESGFGDSQPQHF	TGTGCCACCAGTGAATCAGGGTTTGGGGATAGTCAGCCCCAGCATTTT
TRBV12-3/TRBV12-4	.	TRBJ1-5	.	CASSSNTNQPQHF	TGTGCCAGCAGTTCCAACACGAATCAGCCCCAGCATTTT
TRBV19	.	TRBJ2-7	TRBD1	CASSLGTAYEQYF	TGTGCCAGTAGTCTAGGGACAGCCTACGAGCAGTACTTC
TRBV12-5	.	TRBJ1-1	.	CASGLVGRGLKGAFF	TGTGCTAGTGGTTTGGTGGGCAGGGGCCTAAAGGGGGCTTTCTTT
TRBV7-7	.	TRBJ2-3	TRBD2	CASSLNGGRGDTQYF	TGTGCTAGCAGCTTAAACGGCGGGAGGGGAGATACGCAGTATTTT
TRBV28	.	TRBJ2-7	TRBD1	CASSSAGTGASEQYF	TGTGCCAGCAGTTCCGCCGGGACAGGGGCCTCCGAGCAGTACTTC
TRBV2	few	TRBJ1-4	TRBD1	CASRQGSTNEKLFF	TGTGCCAGCAGACAGGGGTCAACTAATGAAAAACTGTTTTTT
TRBV28	.	TRBJ1-1	.	CASSLYLRGEAFF	TGTGCCAGCAGTTTATACCTGCGGGGTGAAGCTTTCTTT
TRBV27	.	TRBJ2-7	TRBD1	CASTHRWDRDREGYEQYF	TGTGCCAGCACCCACCGGTGGGACCGGGACAGGGAGGGATACGAGCAGTACTTC
TRBV2	.	TRBJ2-7	.	CASRFGSTGQYF	TGTGCCAGCAGATTCGGATCTACGGGGCAGTACTTC
TRBV18	few	TRBJ2-1	.	CASSWDGSSYNEQFF	TGTGCCAGCTCATGGGACGGGAGCTCCTACAATGAGCAGTTCTTC
TRBV10-2	.	TRBJ2-1	.	CASSGTGVYKFF	TGCGCCAGCAGTGGAACGGGAGTCTACAAGTTCTTC
TRBV19	.	TRBJ1-5	TRBD1	CASSPTGIEQPQHF	TGTGCCAGTAGTCCGACAGGGATTGAACAGCCCCAGCATTTT